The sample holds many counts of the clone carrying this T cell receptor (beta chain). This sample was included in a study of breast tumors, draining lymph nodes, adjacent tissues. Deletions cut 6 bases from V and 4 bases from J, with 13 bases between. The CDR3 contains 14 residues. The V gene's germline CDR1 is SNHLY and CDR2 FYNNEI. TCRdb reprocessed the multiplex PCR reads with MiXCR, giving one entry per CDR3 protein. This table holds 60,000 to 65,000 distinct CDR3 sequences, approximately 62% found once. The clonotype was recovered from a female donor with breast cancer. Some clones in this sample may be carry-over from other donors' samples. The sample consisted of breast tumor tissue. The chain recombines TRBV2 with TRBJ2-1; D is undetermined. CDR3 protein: CASSPTAVYNEQFF. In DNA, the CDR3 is TGTGCCAGCAGCCCCACGGCCGTTTACAATGAGCAGTTCTTC.